The source of this T cell receptor (beta chain) is a study of human T cells and chemical hapten exposure. At the level of the study: Cases of alopecia areata, totalis or universalis occurred in a predominantly female patient group. Across samples, TCR yields varied, mostly owing to small differences in pooled library volumes.

This clonotype was found many times. As for time point: patch test 1, 2 weeks after DPC sensitization. This sample's treatment: therapeutic diphenylcyclopropenone sensitization with weekly scalp DPC. From the RACE reads, TCRdb called clonotypes with MiXCR, one entry per CDR3 protein. The table lists around 120,000 distinct CDR3 sequences, approximately 10% of them singletons. V dropped 5 bases and J dropped 2 bases, with 18 bases sitting between them. The CDR3 runs 17 residues. Germline V gene sequence: CDR1 MNHNS, CDR2 SASEGT. The sample consisted of whole blood, taken in connection with sensitization to the hapten diphenylcyclopropenone (DPC). The clonotype comes from a woman between 40 and 50 years old with alopecia areata. Some clones in this sample may be carry-over from other donors' samples. This chain uses TRBV6-1 with TRBJ2-2; TRBD1 might be the D (5 bases). The CDR3 here is CASSPRKFQGNTGELFF. The CDR3 bases are TGTGCCAGCAGTCCACGAAAGTTCCAGGGAAACACCGGGGAGCTGTTTTTT.